These 28 T cell receptor beta chains came from one sample sequenced in a study of blood T cell repertoires in COVID-19. Here immunoSEQ multiplex PCR was the method, and the copy in TCRdb shows in-frame clones only, minus some. Counted here are more than 300,000 clones, more than 70% occurring once; the ten biggest clones make up under 11%. Sequenced input: peripheral blood. The source is a woman aged 25 to 39 with COVID-19, enrolled during active disease.

This rearrangement joins TRBV11-2 to TRBJ2-5; TRBD2 aligns across 10 bases. The CDR3 covers 15 residues. From germline, CDR1 is SGHAT and CDR2 FQNNGV. After removal of 1 base from V and 5 bases from J, the junction contained 4 bases not matched to a gene. CDR3 residues: CASSLGLAGFETQYF. The CDR3 region has the DNA TGTGCCAGCAGCTTAGGACTAGCGGGTTTCGAGACCCAGTACTTC. The full variable domain, completed using reference TRBV11-2 and TRBJ2-5, is EAGVAQSPRYKIIEKRQSVAFWCNPISGHATLYWYQQILGQGPKLLIQFQNNGVVDDSQLPKDRFSAERLKGVDSTLKIQPAKLEDSAVYLCASSLGLAGFETQYFGPGTRLLVL.

V gene TRBV5-4 combines with J gene TRBJ1-2; no firm D call. CDR3 size: 14 residues. CDR1 SGHNT and CDR2 YYREEE come from the germline V gene (reference sequence). V was shortened by 0 bases and J by 8 bases, with 14 bases between the two germline ends. The CDR3 DNA follows: TGTGCCAGCAGCTTGGTAGGCCCGGGGAGCGGCTACACCTTC. Amino acids: CASSLVGPGSGYTF.

The CDR3 DNA follows: TGTGCCAGCAGTGATGGGGGGAACATTCAGTACTTC. Its translation is CASSDGGNIQYF. The V and J genes are TRBV6-1 and TRBJ2-4; possible D gene TRBD2, 6 bases. The CDR3 runs 12 residues. Trimming removed 3 bases at V and 7 bases at J, with 7 bases between. Germline CDR1 and CDR2: MNHNS and SASEGT.

The chain uses TRBV5-1 and TRBJ2-3, with 7 bases lining up with TRBD1. The CDR3 runs to 13 residues. V lost 2 bases, J lost 6 bases, and 3 bases stayed unmatched. The germline gives CDR1 SGHRS, CDR2 YFSETQ. CDR3 sequence reads: CASSFGTEDTQYF. The CDR3 region has the DNA TGCGCCAGCAGCTTCGGGACAGAGGATACGCAGTATTTT.

The CDR3 nucleotides read TGTGCCAGCAGCCGGTTACAGGGAGCAACTAATGAAAAACTGTTTTTT. It is translated as CASSRLQGATNEKLFF. The chain joins TRBV5-6 to TRBJ1-4, with D perhaps matching TRBD1 (6 bases). With 4 bases removed from V and 0 bases from J, the gap between germline ends came to 13 bases. Germline V lookup: CDR1 SGHDT, CDR2 YYEEEE. This CDR3 comprises 16 residues.

This sequence joins TRBV9 and TRBJ2-3; D uncertain. Germline V gene sequence: CDR1 SGDLS, CDR2 YYNGEE. The CDR3 is 15 amino acids. Trimming removed 0 bases from V and 2 bases from J, with 10 bases in between. The CDR3 here is CASSVVGWPTDTQYF. CDR3 coding DNA: TGTGCCAGCAGCGTAGTCGGGTGGCCCACAGATACGCAGTATTTT.

The chain joins TRBV18 to TRBJ1-1, with D possibly TRBD1 on 5 matching bases. CDR3 length: 15 amino acids. Looked up from germline, CDR1 is KGHSH and CDR2 is LQKENI. Between the trimmed V and J ends, which lost 2 bases and 7 bases, there was a span of 17 bases. The CDR3 region is CASSPGTTAGHEAFF. The DNA of the CDR3 is TGTGCCAGCTCACCAGGGACCACCGCGGGGCATGAAGCTTTCTTT.

About this clone itself: This sample also contains other DNA sequences that code for the same CDR3. The CDR3 coding sequence is TGTGCCAGCAGTGAAACAGGGCGGACTGAAGCTTTCTTT. This translates into CASSETGRTEAFF. This rearrangement joins TRBV25-1 to TRBJ1-1; weak D call: TRBD1 (6 bases). Trimming took 2 bases from V and 5 from J, leaving 9 bases between them. The CDR3 runs to 13 residues. Germline V gene data show CDR1 as MGHDK and CDR2 as SYGVNS. The full variable domain, in which reference TRBV25-1 and TRBJ1-1 provide the parts outside the CDR3, is EADIYQTPRYLVIGTGKKITLECSQTMGHDKMYWYQQDPGMELHLIHYSYGVNSTEKGDLSSESTVSRIRTEHFPLTLESARPSHTSQYLCASSETGRTEAFFGQGTRLTVV.

This sequence joins TRBV18 and TRBJ1-5, with D tentatively TRBD1 (6 bases). The germline V and J ends were trimmed by 3 bases and 0 bases, with 9 bases remaining between them. The CDR3 runs to 15 residues. Germline CDR1 is KGHSH and CDR2 is LQKENI. For the CDR3, the DNA is TGTGCCAGCTCACCGGACAGATTTAGCAATCAGCCCCAGCATTTT. As protein: CASSPDRFSNQPQHF.

J is TRBJ2-7 and V is TRBV19; perhaps TRBD2 as D (5 bases). CDR1 and CDR2 (germline): LNHDA, SQIVND (reference sequence). The CDR3 runs 14 residues. With 3 bases removed from V and 0 bases from J, the gap between germline ends came to 9 bases. Here the CDR3 reads CASSMRVSSYEQYF. DNA for the CDR3: TGTGCCAGTAGTATGCGGGTGAGCTCCTACGAGCAGTACTTC.

The chain employs TRBV2 and TRBJ2-3; 12 bases agree with TRBD2. The germline gives CDR1 SNHLY, CDR2 FYNNEI. The CDR3 extends over 15 amino acids. V dropped 2 bases and J dropped 4; count of bases not matched to a gene: 1. CDR3 coding DNA: TGTGCCAGCAGTGAAACTAGCGGGAGGTCAGATACGCAGTATTTT. Its translation is CASSETSGRSDTQYF.

The chain combines TRBV30 with TRBJ2-5, with D unclear. Trimming cost V 4 bases and J 4 bases, with 10 bases left between them. Germline V CDR1 and CDR2: GTSNPN, SVGIG (reference sequence). This CDR3 region has 12 residues. The CDR3 DNA reads as TGTGCCTGGACTCCCCTCCTAGAGACCCAGTACTTC. This gives the protein CAWTPLLETQYF.

The chain has TRBV5-5 and TRBJ2-7; 10 bases are shared with TRBD1. The CDR3 spans 17 residues. The ends lost 0 bases at V and 0 bases at J; junction bases unmatched: 6. Per the germline V gene, CDR1 is SGHKS and CDR2 is YYEKEE (reference sequence). CDR3 DNA sequence: TGTGCCAGCAGCTTGGCCCCCGGGGACAGGGGCTCCTACGAGCAGTACTTC. Encoded protein: CASSLAPGDRGSYEQYF.

V and J are TRBV7-3 and TRBJ1-5; D unresolved. Trimming shortened V by 1 base and J by 7 bases, and 14 bases separated the two germline ends. This CDR3 has 15 residues. Germline loops: CDR1 SGHTA, CDR2 FQGTGA. CDR3 residues: CASSLMLSQRQPQHF. The CDR3 DNA reads TGTGCCAGCAGCTTAATGCTGTCACAGCGGCAGCCCCAGCATTTT.

V usage is TRBV5-1 and J usage is TRBJ2-3; D is unclear. In germline, CDR1 is SGHRS, CDR2 YFSETQ. The CDR3 sequence is 14 residues long. The V gene lost 3 bases and the J gene lost 3 bases, with 11 bases spanning the gap. DNA of the CDR3: TGCGCCAGCAGCTCGGAACTAAAAACAGATACGCAGTATTTT. Amino acids: CASSSELKTDTQYF.

J is TRBJ2-7 and V is TRBV25-1; 11 bases are a match to TRBD2. Trimming took 2 bases from V and 4 from J; bases not matched to a gene: 4. This CDR3 comprises 15 residues. Per germline, CDR1 MGHDK and CDR2 SYGVNS. This chain's CDR3 is CASSEASGRPYEQYF. DNA of the CDR3: TGTGCCAGCAGTGAAGCTAGCGGGAGGCCTTACGAGCAGTACTTC.

V and J are TRBV18 and TRBJ1-4; 9 bases match TRBD1. J gave up 8 bases and V 0 bases, and 4 bases lay outside the gene matches. The germline V gene has CDR1 KGHSH and CDR2 LQKENI. CDR3 length equals 15 residues. CDR3 bases: TGTGCCAGCTCACCACCGGACAGGGGTGAGGAAAAACTGTTTTTT. It specifies CASSPPDRGEEKLFF.

The table lists this clone with a few counts. This rearrangement joins TRBV10-3 to TRBJ2-7; unclear D gene. V was cut by 2 bases and J by 3 bases, with 5 bases left in between. Germline V CDR1 and CDR2: ENHRY, SYGVKD. The CDR3 is 12 residues long. The CDR3 here is CAISEASYEQYF. CDR3 nucleotides: TGTGCCATCAGTGAGGCGAGCTACGAGCAGTACTTC.

The V and J genes are TRBV27 and TRBJ2-7; the D gene is possibly TRBD1 (6 bases). Per germline, CDR1 MNHEY and CDR2 SMNVEV (reference sequence). There are 15 residues in the CDR3. Trimming removed 5 bases at V and 4 bases at J, with 18 bases between. DNA of the CDR3: TGTGCCAGCAGTCCCTTTATGGGGGCGACGTACGAGCAGTACTTC. This sequence encodes CASSPFMGATYEQYF.

The chain recombines TRBV9 with TRBJ2-7, with 10 positions matching TRBD1. Germline CDR1 is SGDLS and CDR2 is YYNGEE. The V gene end was trimmed by 3 bases and the J gene end by 5 bases; junction bases not matched to a gene: 11. CDR3 length equals 16 residues. The CDR3 DNA is TGTGCCAGCAGCGCCTCGTCGGGACAGGGGACCCACGAGCAGTACTTC. Amino acid sequence: CASSASSGQGTHEQYF.

The chain joins TRBV7-9 to TRBJ2-1, with 8 nucleotides matching TRBD2. The CDR3 runs to 14 residues. The germline CDR1 and CDR2 sequences are SEHNR and FQNEAQ (reference sequence). With 3 bases clipped from V and 3 bases from J, the junction kept 1 base outside the gene matches. CDR3: CASSFSGNYNEQFF. In nucleotides, the CDR3 is TGTGCCAGCAGCTTTAGCGGGAACTACAATGAGCAGTTCTTC.

The chain carries TRBV29-1 and TRBJ2-7; D possibly corresponds to TRBD1 (5 bases). This CDR3 is built from 14 residues. V was clipped by 6 bases and J by 2 bases, with 17 bases between them. Germline V gene sequence: CDR1 SQVTM, CDR2 ANQGSEA. CDR3 nucleotide sequence: TGCAGCGTCGCAGGCCGGACACCCCCCTACGAGCAGTACTTC. Translated: CSVAGRTPPYEQYF.

V is TRBV29-1 and J is TRBJ2-3; 9 nucleotides agree with TRBD1. With 7 bases clipped from V and 1 base from J, the junction kept 3 bases outside the gene matches. The germline gives CDR1 SQVTM, CDR2 ANQGSEA. CDR3 size: 13 residues. DNA for the CDR3: TGCAGCGGAAACAGGGGGCGCACAGATACGCAGTATTTT. Amino acid sequence: CSGNRGRTDTQYF.

In this sample, this clone turned up a few times. The chain combines TRBV7-6 with TRBJ2-1, with 11 bases fitting TRBD2. This CDR3 is built from 17 residues. Germline V gives CDR1 SGHVS, CDR2 FNYEAQ. Unmatched junction bases numbered 10, after V lost 5 bases and J lost 4 bases. This CDR3 is CASSVSPGLAEYNEQFF. The CDR3 DNA sequence: TGTGCCAGCAGCGTGAGCCCGGGACTAGCGGAATACAATGAGCAGTTCTTC.

V gene TRBV2 combines with J gene TRBJ2-1; tentatively, D is TRBD2 (5 bases). The V end was cut by 7 bases, the J end by 5 bases, with 9 bases between. Germline CDR1 and CDR2: SNHLY and FYNNEI. CDR3 length: 12 amino acids. DNA of the CDR3: TGTGCCAGCATACCAGCGGACAATGAGCAGTTCTTC. Residues: CASIPADNEQFF.

About this clone: Other nucleotide sequences from this sample produce the same CDR3. V usage is TRBV7-2 and J usage is TRBJ2-7; possible D gene TRBD2, 5 bases. The CDR3 sequence is 15 residues long. Germline V CDR1 and CDR2: SGHTA, FQGNSA. V was pared by 0 bases and J by 1 base, with 10 bases between. The CDR3 loop reads CASSLAGSGSYEQYF. The CDR3 DNA sequence: TGTGCCAGCAGCTTAGCGGGGAGTGGGTCCTACGAGCAGTACTTC.

J is TRBJ1-1 and V is TRBV11-2; D call uncertain. Germline CDR1 reads SGHAT; CDR2 reads FQNNGV. This CDR3 is 13 amino acids long. V was shortened by 2 bases and J by 7 bases, with 11 bases between the two germline ends. The CDR3 sequence is CASSLSGRREAFF. The DNA for the CDR3 is TGTGCCAGCAGCTTAAGTGGCAGGCGTGAAGCTTTCTTT.

The chain has TRBV28 and TRBJ1-2; D perhaps matches TRBD1 (5 bases). V lost 7 bases and J lost 1, with 13 bases in between. From germline, CDR1 is MDHEN and CDR2 SYDVKM. The CDR3 is 14 residues long. CDR3 coding DNA: TGTGCCAGCACTCGACAGATTATTAACTATGGCTACACCTTC. This codes for CASTRQIINYGYTF.